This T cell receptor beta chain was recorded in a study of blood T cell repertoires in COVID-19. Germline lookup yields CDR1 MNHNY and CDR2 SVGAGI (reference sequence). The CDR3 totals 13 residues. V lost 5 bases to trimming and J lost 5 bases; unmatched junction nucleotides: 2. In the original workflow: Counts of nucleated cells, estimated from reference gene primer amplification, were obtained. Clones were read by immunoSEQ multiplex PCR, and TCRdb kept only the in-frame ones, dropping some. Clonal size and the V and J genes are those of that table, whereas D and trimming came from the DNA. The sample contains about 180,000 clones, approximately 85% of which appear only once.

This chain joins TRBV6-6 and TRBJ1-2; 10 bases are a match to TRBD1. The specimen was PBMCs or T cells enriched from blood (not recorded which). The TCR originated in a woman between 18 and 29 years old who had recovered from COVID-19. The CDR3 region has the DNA TGTGCCAGCAGTCGGGACAGGGGATATGGCTACACCTTC. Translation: CASSRDRGYGYTF.